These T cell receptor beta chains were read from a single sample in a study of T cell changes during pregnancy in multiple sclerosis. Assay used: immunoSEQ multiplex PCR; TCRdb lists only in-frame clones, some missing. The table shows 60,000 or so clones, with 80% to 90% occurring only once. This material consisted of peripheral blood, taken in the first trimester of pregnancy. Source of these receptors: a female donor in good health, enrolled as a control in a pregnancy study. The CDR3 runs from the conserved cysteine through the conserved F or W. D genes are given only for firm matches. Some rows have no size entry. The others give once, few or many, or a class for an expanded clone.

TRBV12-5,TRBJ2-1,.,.,CASGGQSYNEQFF,TGTGCTAGTGGGGGCCAAAGCTACAATGAGCAGTTCTTC
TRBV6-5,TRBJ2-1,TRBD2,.,CASSTERGGYNEQFF,TGTGCCAGCAGTACCGAGCGGGGGGGGTACAATGAGCAGTTCTTC
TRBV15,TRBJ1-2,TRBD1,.,CATSREITGGLGGYTF,TGTGCCACCAGCAGAGAAATAACAGGGGGCCTCGGGGGCTACACCTTC
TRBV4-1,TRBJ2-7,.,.,CASSQAYEGGEQYF,TGCGCCAGCAGCCAAGCCTATGAGGGAGGCGAGCAGTACTTC
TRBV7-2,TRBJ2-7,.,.,CASTSDGGSEQYF,TGTGCCAGCACCTCCGACGGGGGAAGCGAGCAGTACTTC
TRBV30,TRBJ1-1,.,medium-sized,CAWSPPVSGNTEAFF,TGTGCCTGGAGCCCCCCGGTTTCCGGGAACACTGAAGCTTTCTTT
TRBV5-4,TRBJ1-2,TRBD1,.,CASSLLQGGGYTF,TGTGCCAGCAGCTTATTACAGGGGGGTGGCTACACCTTC
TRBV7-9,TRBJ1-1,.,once,CASSFTSGYTEAFF,TGTGCCAGCAGCTTTACATCCGGGTACACTGAAGCTTTCTTT
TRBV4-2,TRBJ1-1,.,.,CASSQGVTAGENTEAFF,TGTGCCAGCAGCCAAGGAGTAACGGCAGGGGAGAACACTGAAGCTTTCTTT
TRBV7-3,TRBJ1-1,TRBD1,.,CASSPLGGDSTEAFF,TGTGCCAGCAGCCCACTCGGTGGGGACAGCACTGAAGCTTTCTTT
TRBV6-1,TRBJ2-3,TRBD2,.,CASGGRAGSTDTQYF,TGTGCCAGCGGCGGTCGAGCGGGGTCGACAGATACGCAGTATTTT
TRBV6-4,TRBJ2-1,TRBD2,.,CASRENSGGLDNEQFF,TGTGCCAGCAGGGAAAATAGCGGGGGGCTAGACAATGAGCAGTTCTTC
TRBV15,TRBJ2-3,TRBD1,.,CATSRGTGGTDTQYF,TGTGCCACCAGCAGAGGGACAGGGGGCACAGATACGCAGTATTTT
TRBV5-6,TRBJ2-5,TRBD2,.,CASSLDGTRIQETQYF,TGTGCCAGCAGCTTGGATGGGACTAGGATCCAAGAGACCCAGTACTTC
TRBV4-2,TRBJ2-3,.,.,CASSQDFGGDPDTQYF,TGTGCCAGCAGCCAAGATTTTGGCGGGGACCCAGATACGCAGTATTTT
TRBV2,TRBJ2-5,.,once,CASSPNFQETQYF,TGTGCCAGCAGTCCCAACTTTCAAGAGACCCAGTACTTC
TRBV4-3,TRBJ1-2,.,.,CASRPPAGGYTF,TGCGCCAGCAGGCCCCCGGCGGGTGGCTACACCTTC
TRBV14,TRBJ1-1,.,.,CASSRDLGGDTEAFF,TGTGCCAGCAGCCGAGATCTAGGAGGGGACACTGAAGCTTTCTTT
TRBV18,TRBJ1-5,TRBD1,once,CASSPYGQDSNQPQHF,TGTGCCAGCTCACCGTACGGACAGGATAGCAATCAGCCCCAGCATTTT
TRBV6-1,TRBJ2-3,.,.,CASLVGSGGTDTQYF,TGTGCCAGCCTTGTGGGGTCGGGGGGCACAGATACGCAGTATTTT
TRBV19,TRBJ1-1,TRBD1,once,CASSWGQGNTEAFF,TGTGCCAGTAGTTGGGGACAGGGGAACACTGAAGCTTTCTTT
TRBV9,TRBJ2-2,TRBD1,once,CASSDGTGSNGELFF,TGTGCCAGCAGCGACGGGACAGGGTCGAACGGGGAGCTGTTTTTT
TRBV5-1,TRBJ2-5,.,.,CASSLGHRQETQYF,TGCGCCAGCAGCTTGGGACACAGACAAGAGACCCAGTACTTC
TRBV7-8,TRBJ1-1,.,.,CASSLGLREDTEAFF,TGTGCCAGCAGCTTAGGCCTAAGAGAGGACACTGAAGCTTTCTTT
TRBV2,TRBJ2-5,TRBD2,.,CASSGGGETQYF,TGTGCCAGCAGTGGGGGGGGAGAGACCCAGTACTTC
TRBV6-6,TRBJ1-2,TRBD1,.,CASRGPGQNYGYTF,TGTGCCAGCAGAGGCCCGGGACAGAACTATGGCTACACCTTC
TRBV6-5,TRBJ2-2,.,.,CASSWQGNTGELFF,TGTGCCAGCAGTTGGCAGGGGAACACCGGGGAGCTGTTTTTT
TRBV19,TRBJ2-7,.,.,CASSLRSDYEQYF,TGTGCCAGTAGCCTCAGGTCCGATTACGAGCAGTACTTC
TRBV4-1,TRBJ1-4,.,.,CASSYGTGNEKLFF,TGCGCCAGCAGCTACGGGACTGGGAATGAAAAACTGTTTTTT
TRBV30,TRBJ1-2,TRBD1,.,CAWSPQGARTF,TGTGCCTGGAGTCCGCAGGGGGCTCGTACCTTC
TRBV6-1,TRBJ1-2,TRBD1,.,CASSEDGTGGNHYGYTF,TGTGCCAGCAGTGAAGATGGGACAGGGGGAAATCACTATGGCTACACCTTC
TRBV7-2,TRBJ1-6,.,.,CASSQNYADSPLHF,TGTGCCAGCAGCCAAAATTACGCGGATTCACCCCTCCACTTT
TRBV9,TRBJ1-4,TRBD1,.,CASSVGQGANEKLFF,TGTGCCAGCAGCGTTGGACAGGGGGCTAATGAAAAACTGTTTTTT
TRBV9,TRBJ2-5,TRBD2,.,CASSVGSSGEAQETQYF,TGTGCCAGCAGCGTAGGGTCTAGCGGGGAGGCGCAAGAGACCCAGTACTTC
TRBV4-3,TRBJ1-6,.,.,CASSQGRGSDNSPLHF,TGCGCCAGCAGCCAAGGTAGGGGGTCGGATAATTCACCCCTCCACTTT
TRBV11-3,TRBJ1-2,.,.,CASSSSGRGLYGYTF,TGTGCCAGCAGCTCCTCGGGAAGAGGGCTATATGGCTACACCTTC
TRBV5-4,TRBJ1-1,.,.,CASSSPEGTEAFF,TGTGCCAGCAGCTCCCCTGAGGGCACTGAAGCTTTCTTT
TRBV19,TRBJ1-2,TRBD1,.,CASSPNRGPNYGYTF,TGTGCCAGTAGTCCCAACAGGGGGCCCAACTATGGCTACACCTTC
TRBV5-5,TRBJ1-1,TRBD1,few,CASSYRGLNTEAFF,TGTGCCAGCAGCTACAGGGGTCTGAACACTGAAGCTTTCTTT
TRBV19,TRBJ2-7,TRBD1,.,CASSPDRGAQQYF,TGTGCCAGTAGCCCGGACAGGGGGGCACAGCAGTACTTC
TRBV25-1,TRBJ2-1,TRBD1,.,CASTTHLSGTGKYNEQFF,TGTGCCAGCACGACCCATCTCAGCGGGACAGGGAAATACAATGAGCAGTTCTTC
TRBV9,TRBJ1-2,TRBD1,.,CASSANQGAGYGYTF,TGTGCCAGCAGCGCGAATCAGGGGGCTGGCTATGGCTACACCTTC
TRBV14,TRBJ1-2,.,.,CASSQVAGLFGYTF,TGTGCCAGCAGCCAAGTTGCGGGGTTATTTGGCTACACCTTC
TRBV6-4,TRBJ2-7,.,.,CASSDRKTGGAYEQYF,TGTGCCAGCAGTGACCGGAAAACGGGGGGCGCCTACGAGCAGTACTTC
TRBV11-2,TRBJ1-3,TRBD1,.,CASSARTGQGFSGNTIYF,TGTGCCAGCAGCGCACGAACGGGACAGGGATTCTCTGGAAACACCATATATTTT